This T cell receptor beta chain was obtained from a study of blood T cells in healthy people across ages (dated by TCRdb to the mid-2010s). Study-wide context: Template switching captured roughly one uniquely barcoded TCR beta cDNA molecule per two T cells in model experiments. The study measured age-related changes in TCR beta repertoire diversity using deep sequencing normalized with unique cDNA molecular identifiers. Donors were grouped into four age groups: young (average roughly 15 years), middle-aged (over 35), aged (around 60) and long-lived (approximately 75). To avoid experimental bias, donors of different ages were spread randomly across the sequencing lanes. The study analyzed two additional independent replicas of 1 million unique cDNA reads from the same blood draw for two donors, one aged 18 to 30 and one aged 80 or older. Results the study describes overall, beyond this receptor: Compared with the aged group, more naive CD4+ T cells, fewer expanded clones and increased TCR diversity were shown by the long-lived group, suggesting age selection. Because the CMV infection status of the donors was unknown, age-related changes in expanded clonotypes may potentially have been confounded. As age increased, observed TCR beta diversity per million T cells dropped in a roughly linear way, and a significant reduction was already evident by age about 40. There was a strong correlation between observed TCR beta diversity and the percentage of naive T cells measured by flow cytometry. Since profiling was done on bulk unsorted PBMCs, naive and antigen-experienced compartments could not be conclusively compared. Estimates of total diversity based on one million sequenced T cells were considered lower bounds and underestimates.

Library generation was performed with 5' RACE. Sequenced using an Illumina HiSeq 2500. A second PCR of about 6 to 11 cycles was run with a J-beta primer mix and a sample-barcoded 5' primer. Each TCR beta cDNA molecule received a unique molecular identifier from a template-switch 5' adaptor carrying 12 random nucleotides. Each sample yielded at least 2.5 million CDR3-containing paired-end reads. The Mint cDNA synthesis kit, primed by a TRBC-specific oligonucleotide, was used to synthesize first-strand cDNA from all RNA. After uracil-DNA glycosylase treatment, a first 18-cycle PCR used universal primers M1SS and BC2_uni_R on all cDNA. Turning to the authors' computational methods: Each sample was normalized by randomly selecting 1 million high-quality reads, each carrying a distinct molecular identifier. Instead of being binned into consensus sequences, reads that shared molecular identifiers were thrown out. MiTCR, run with a Q25 quality threshold and the strictest error-elimination algorithm, handled CDR3 identification, clonotype clustering and error correction. A nonparametric unseen species model with Euler transformation was used to estimate a lower bound on total TCR beta diversity. TCRdb ran its own pipeline on the public reads, namely fastp trimming at Q25 and MiXCR clone calling, and kept in-frame beta chains. Under each unique CDR3 protein, matching rows form one entry showing the most common genes and DNA. The V and J calls, along with clone size, are taken from TCRdb and not from the paper's own processing. For this sample the table gives approximately 1,000,000 distinct CDR3 sequences, of which around 43% were detected only once. Under 20% of the sample lies in the top ten.

The donors were some 39 Caucasian individuals from Russia, aged roughly 6 to 100 years, who were systemically healthy. Each donor gave approximately 9.4 milliliters of peripheral blood, drawn into EDTA-treated Vacutainer tubes. PBMCs were isolated by Ficoll-Paque density-gradient centrifugation, with at least 6 million obtained per sample. Trizol reagent was used to extract total RNA from PBMCs, with at least 5.5 micrograms per sample. The percentages of naive CD45RAhigh/CD27high T cells were determined by flow cytometry on a PBMC aliquot from every donor. The CDR3 runs 13 residues from the cysteine to the phenylalanine. The only DNA kept is the CDR3, 39 bases in frame from the first base. The CDR1 and CDR2 encoded by the germline V gene are SGHTA and FQGNSA. V is cut by 8 bases and J by 4 bases, and the space between the germline ends is 13 bases. About this clonotype itself: The target of this receptor is not known. No base-level quality is on record; no much larger clone is a single base apart.

This receptor was taken from a woman aged 55-69 years in good health. The sequence is built from TRBV7-2 and TRBJ2-3, and the D gene may be TRBD2, 6 bases matching. Sequenced material: blood. The DNA sequence is TGTGCCAGCCCTCCGGAGGGGCCAGATACGCAGTATTTT. It is translated as CASPPEGPDTQYF.